The 27 T cell receptor beta chains below all came from one sample that was sequenced in a study of neoadjuvant anti-PD-1 for oral cavity cancer. The method was immunoSEQ multiplex PCR; TCRdb's version includes in-frame clones alone and lacks a portion of them. Counted here are about 13,000 clones, approximately 70% occurring once; the ten biggest clones make up less than 3.5%. Specimen: PBMCs, collected before nivolumab (anti-PD-1) treatment. These receptors were taken from a person aged 40 to 85 with oral cavity squamous cell carcinoma.

This clone was found a few times. The chain links TRBV7-6 to TRBJ1-1, with D perhaps matching TRBD1 (5 bases). Germline V gene data show CDR1 as SGHVS and CDR2 as FNYEAQ. V was cut by 2 bases and J by 0 bases, with 19 bases left in between. The CDR3 length is 18 residues. The CDR3 region is CASSLTVQGGDLNTEAFF. CDR3 sequence (DNA): TGTGCCAGCAGCTTAACGGTCCAGGGAGGGGACCTGAACACTGAAGCTTTCTTT.

The chain links TRBV7-9 to TRBJ2-7, with 8 positions matching TRBD1. This CDR3 spans 16 amino acids. Looked up from germline, CDR1 is SEHNR and CDR2 is FQNEAQ (reference sequence). J was trimmed by 0 bases and V by 1 base; bases with no gene match: 5. CDR3 bases: TGTGCCAGCAGCTTAGGCGGACAGGGAATCTCCTACGAGCAGTACTTC. Protein product: CASSLGGQGISYEQYF.

The genes are TRBV5-4 and TRBJ1-2; 8 bases fit TRBD1. Germline V gene sequence: CDR1 SGHNT, CDR2 YYREEE (reference sequence). J gave up 4 bases and V 5 bases, and 4 bases lay outside the gene matches. The CDR3 has 13 amino acids. The CDR3 DNA follows: TGTGCCAGCAGGGACAGGGTGAGCTATGGCTACACCTTC. Amino acids: CASRDRVSYGYTF.

The V call is TRBV19, the J call TRBJ1-5, with D perhaps matching TRBD1 (6 bases). V lost 3 bases and J lost 5, with 17 bases in between. This CDR3 is built from 16 residues. The germline V gene encodes CDR1 LNHDA and CDR2 SQIVND (reference sequence). In DNA form, the CDR3 reads TGTGCCAGTAGTATTGGGGTCGGGGGCGGATATCAGCCCCAGCATTTT. It yields the protein CASSIGVGGGYQPQHF.

This clone was recorded once. V usage is TRBV13 and J usage is TRBJ1-1, with a weak D call TRBD1 (6 bases). The V gene lost 5 bases and the J gene lost 4 bases, with 11 bases spanning the gap. Germline values: CDR1 PRHDT, CDR2 FYEKMQ (reference sequence). The CDR3 is made up of 13 amino acids. The CDR3 coding sequence is TGTGCCAGCAGCCTTAAACAGGGCACTGAAGCTTTCTTT. Translated, it gives CASSLKQGTEAFF.

The chain employs TRBV5-1 and TRBJ2-2, with unresolved D. Trimming shortened V by 0 bases and J by 5 bases, and 8 bases separated the two germline ends. Germline V gene sequence: CDR1 SGHRS, CDR2 YFSETQ. The CDR3 is 14 residues long. The CDR3 DNA reads TGCGCCAGCAGCTTGGCCGGATATACCGGGGAGCTGTTTTTT. It is translated as CASSLAGYTGELFF.

V and J are TRBV2 and TRBJ1-3; D is possibly TRBD1 (5 bases). V was cut by 6 bases and J by 7 bases, with 13 bases left in between. CDR1 and CDR2 (germline): SNHLY, FYNNEI. The CDR3 length is 13 residues. CDR3 residues: CASREGRGNTIYF. The CDR3 DNA reads as TGTGCCAGCAGAGAGGGGCGGGGGAACACCATATATTTT.

The chain has TRBV29-1 and TRBJ1-3, with D perhaps matching TRBD1 (5 bases). Germline V gene sequence: CDR1 SQVTM, CDR2 ANQGSEA. V lost 4 bases and J lost 6, with 16 bases in between. CDR3 length: 14 residues. CDR3 sequence reads: CSVVRQGRVNTIYF. The CDR3 nucleotides read TGCAGCGTTGTCCGGCAGGGTAGGGTAAACACCATATATTTT.

V gene TRBV4-1 combines with J gene TRBJ1-2, with 9 nucleotides matching TRBD1. Per the germline V gene, CDR1 is MGHRA and CDR2 is YSYEKL. V lost 3 bases, J lost 3 bases, and 5 bases stayed unmatched. The CDR3 loop spans 15 amino acids. This CDR3 is CASSQTDRGHYGYTF. CDR3 DNA sequence: TGCGCCAGCAGCCAGACGGACAGGGGTCACTATGGCTACACCTTC.

The rearrangement joins TRBV28 to TRBJ1-2; D is unresolved. V lost 6 bases and J lost 8, with 13 bases in between. The CDR3 covers 12 residues. Germline V gene data show CDR1 as MDHEN and CDR2 as SYDVKM. The CDR3 bases are TGTGCCAGCAGGTCTCCCCCGGGCGGCTACACCTTC. Protein product: CASRSPPGGYTF.

This sequence joins TRBV4-1 and TRBJ1-5; perhaps TRBD1 as D (5 bases). Germline-derived CDR1 and CDR2 are MGHRA and YSYEKL. Trimming cost V 0 bases and J 6 bases, with 15 bases left between them. The CDR3 extends over 16 amino acids. The CDR3 coding sequence is TGCGCCAGCAGCCAAGATGCGGCAGGGCGAGGTCAGCCCCAGCATTTT. Translation: CASSQDAAGRGQPQHF.

The chain combines TRBV25-1 with TRBJ2-5; tentatively, D is TRBD1 (6 bases). Trimming left V 0 bases short and J 1 base short, with 18 bases between. CDR1 is MGHDK and CDR2 is SYGVNS in the germline V gene. The CDR3 covers 18 residues. The CDR3 sequence: CASSEYRIGTPVQETQYF. The CDR3 DNA follows: TGTGCCAGCAGTGAATATCGGATCGGGACACCAGTCCAAGAGACCCAGTACTTC.

The V gene is TRBV5-1, the J gene TRBJ1-1; D possibly corresponds to TRBD1 (6 bases). Germline V lookup: CDR1 SGHRS, CDR2 YFSETQ. This CDR3 spans 17 amino acids. The V end was cut by 0 bases, the J end by 2 bases, with 17 bases between. CDR3 in DNA: TGCGCCAGCAGCTTGGGGTCAGGGGTACGAACCAACACTGAAGCTTTCTTT. Translation gives CASSLGSGVRTNTEAFF.

The chain recombines TRBV13 with TRBJ2-1, with D hard to call. The V gene lost 5 bases and the J gene lost 3 bases, with 5 bases spanning the gap. CDR3 length: 12 residues. The germline V gene has CDR1 PRHDT and CDR2 FYEKMQ (reference sequence). CDR3 coding DNA: TGTGCCAGCAGCCAGAACTACAATGAGCAGTTCTTC. Translated: CASSQNYNEQFF.

The CDR3 is CASSHWTSGNLRTQYF. CDR3 DNA: TGTGCCAGCAGTCACTGGACTAGCGGAAATCTCAGGACCCAGTACTTC. J is TRBJ2-5 and V is TRBV6-6, with 10 bases fitting TRBD2. V trimming: 5 bases; J trimming: 7 bases; junction bases outside the gene matches: 13. This CDR3 has 16 residues. Germline-derived CDR1 and CDR2 are MNHNY and SVGAGI (reference sequence).

The chain links TRBV7-6 to TRBJ2-7; D gene ambiguous. The length of the CDR3 is 15 residues. The germline V and J ends were trimmed by 0 bases and 2 bases, with 11 bases remaining between them. Germline CDR1 SGHVS, CDR2 FNYEAQ. CDR3 nucleotide sequence: TGTGCCAGCAGCTTAGCGGAAGCAGCTACCTACGAGCAGTACTTC. Translating it yields CASSLAEAATYEQYF.

The chain has TRBV19 and TRBJ2-2; weak D call: TRBD2 (6 bases). Germline V gene data show CDR1 as LNHDA and CDR2 as SQIVND (reference sequence). The CDR3 has 15 amino acids. Trimming removed 8 bases from V and 5 bases from J, with 18 bases in between. Here the CDR3 DNA reads TGTGCCAGTGAACCTAATCCGGGAGCAACCGGGGAGCTGTTTTTT. It is translated as CASEPNPGATGELFF.

This chain connects TRBV27 to TRBJ2-7; 12 bases align to TRBD1. The CDR3 has 16 residues. Germline V gene sequence: CDR1 MNHEY, CDR2 SMNVEV (reference sequence). The J segment lost 4 bases and the V segment lost 3 bases, leaving 7 bases of the junction unmatched. DNA of the CDR3: TGTGCCAGCAGTTTCGGGGGGACAGGGGGCCGTTACGAGCAGTACTTC. Translation: CASSFGGTGGRYEQYF.

This clone was picked up a small number of times. The gene calls are TRBV2 and TRBJ2-7, with TRBD1 as a possible D gene (5 bases). From germline, CDR1 is SNHLY and CDR2 FYNNEI. The CDR3 contains 14 residues. V lost 5 bases and J 0 bases, leaving 11 bases between the germline ends. The DNA of the CDR3 is TGTGCCAGCAGTTTTCAGGGTTACTCCTACGAGCAGTACTTC. It codes for CASSFQGYSYEQYF.

This rearrangement joins TRBV5-4 to TRBJ2-3; D is unclear. Germline V gene data show CDR1 as SGHNT and CDR2 as YYREEE (reference sequence). The CDR3 is made up of 14 amino acids. V lost 0 bases and J 0 bases, leaving 5 bases between the germline ends. The CDR3, as DNA: TGTGCCAGCAGCTTGGTGGGGAGCACAGATACGCAGTATTTT. Its translation: CASSLVGSTDTQYF. The complete variable domain, with remaining parts taken from reference TRBV5-4 and TRBJ2-3, reads ETGVTQSPTHLIKTRGQQVTLRCSSQSGHNTVSWYQQALGQGPQFIFQYYREEENGRGNFPPRFSGLQFPNYSSELNVNALELDDSALYLCASSLVGSTDTQYFGPGTRLTVL.

This clone was detected once. V gene TRBV5-1 combines with J gene TRBJ2-5; the match to TRBD2 covers 7 bases. CDR1 SGHRS and CDR2 YFSETQ come from the germline V gene. Trimming at V came to 0 bases and at J to 4 bases, leaving 9 bases not matched to a gene. The CDR3 is 16 residues long. The CDR3 region is CASSLGYGGSVETQYF. As DNA, the CDR3 is TGCGCCAGCAGCTTGGGTTACGGGGGGTCCGTAGAGACCCAGTACTTC.

The V call is TRBV30, the J call TRBJ1-2; D not resolved. V lost 1 base and J lost 6, with 18 bases in between. The V gene's germline CDR1 is GTSNPN and CDR2 SVGIG (reference sequence). The CDR3 is made up of 15 amino acids. DNA of the CDR3: TGTGCCTGGAGTGCAACCGGTCGGGGAATAAATGGCTACACCTTC. Its translation: CAWSATGRGINGYTF.

This clone was counted between two and nine times. This rearrangement joins TRBV6-1 to TRBJ2-7, with 8 bases aligning to TRBD1. Germline V CDR1 and CDR2: MNHNS, SASEGT. J lost 7 bases, V lost 7 bases, and 9 bases had no gene match. The CDR3 runs to 13 residues. CDR3 in DNA: TGTGCCAGCACATACACAGGGGGTACGGAGCAGTACTTC. Its protein is CASTYTGGTEQYF.

The chain carries TRBV2 and TRBJ1-5; 12 positions agree with TRBD1. Unmatched junction bases numbered 10, after V lost 6 bases and J lost 7 bases. CDR3 size: 16 residues. The germline V gene has CDR1 SNHLY and CDR2 FYNNEI. CDR3 in DNA: TGTGCCAGCAGGGAGGGGGACAGGGGGCTCGGCCAGCCCCAGCATTTT. This codes for CASREGDRGLGQPQHF. The complete variable domain, with remaining parts taken from reference TRBV2 and TRBJ1-5, reads EPEVTQTPSHQVTQMGQEVILRCVPISNHLYFYWYRQILGQKVEFLVSFYNNEISEKSEIFDDQFSVERPDGSNFTLKIRSTKLEDSAMYFCASREGDRGLGQPQHFGDGTRLSIL.

The chain is built from TRBV4-1 and TRBJ1-4, with D possibly TRBD1 on 5 matching bases. The CDR3 runs 15 residues. The germline V gene encodes CDR1 MGHRA and CDR2 YSYEKL. Trimming stripped 5 bases from V and 7 bases from J, with 17 bases between. The CDR3 region is CASSVTGTSGEKLFF. The CDR3 coding sequence is TGCGCCAGCAGCGTAACCGGGACGTCTGGTGAAAAACTGTTTTTT.

To note about this clone: A read error may produce the germline difference seen at one junction end. V is TRBV12-5 and J is TRBJ2-7; 11 nucleotides line up with TRBD1. Germline CDR1 LGHNT, CDR2 FRNRAP. CDR3 size: 16 residues. The CDR3 reads CASGLVTGTGGYEQYF. The CDR3 nucleotides read TGTGCTAGTGGCTTGGTGACCGGGACAGGGGGCTACGAGCAGTACTTC.

The chain carries TRBV9 and TRBJ2-7; D could derive from TRBD1 or TRBD2 (6 bases each). In germline, CDR1 is SGDLS, CDR2 YYNGEE. Trimming removed 0 bases from V and 4 bases from J, with 26 bases in between. CDR3 length: 19 amino acids. CDR3 in DNA: TGTGCCAGCAGCGTAGCATGGTTTGGGACTTCGAGGGGGGATTACGAGCAGTACTTC. Encoded protein: CASSVAWFGTSRGDYEQYF.